This T cell receptor beta chain was captured by sequencing in a study of cytomegalovirus exposure and HLA in healthy donors. General study results and limits: In an earlier analysis, about 87% or about 30%: the productive usage of most TCR beta V segments.

PCR used 60 Vbeta primers and 13 Jbeta primers. Profiling relied on immunoSEQ multiplex PCR, and the TCRdb table lists in-frame clones only, not all of them. The sample holds roughly 180,000 clones, 80% to 85% seen once. Sampled while nominally healthy, donors likely had unrecorded immune exposures. The CDR3 runs to 13 residues. Germline loops: CDR1 WNHNN, CDR2 SYGVQD (reference sequence). Trimming shortened V by 2 bases and J by 7 bases, and 11 bases separated the two germline ends. To note about this clone: Its antigen is unknown.

The chain has TRBV10-1 and TRBJ1-1; no reliable D call. The source material was PBMCs. This TCR came from a man younger than 45 in good health and CMV-seronegative. CDR3 protein: CASSEGGKLEAFF. In DNA, the CDR3 is TGCGCCAGCAGTGAGGGCGGCAAACTTGAAGCTTTCTTT.